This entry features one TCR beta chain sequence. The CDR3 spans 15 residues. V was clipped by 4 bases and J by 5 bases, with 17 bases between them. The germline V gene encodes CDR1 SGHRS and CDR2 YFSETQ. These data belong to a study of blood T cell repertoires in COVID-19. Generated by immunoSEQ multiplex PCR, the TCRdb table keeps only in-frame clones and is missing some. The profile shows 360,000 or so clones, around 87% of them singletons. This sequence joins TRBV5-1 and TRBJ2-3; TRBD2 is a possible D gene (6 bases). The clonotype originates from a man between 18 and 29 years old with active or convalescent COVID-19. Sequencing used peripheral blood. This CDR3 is CASSPGGDPLDTQYF. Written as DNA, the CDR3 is TGCGCCAGCAGCCCCGGGGGAGATCCCCTAGATACGCAGTATTTT.